This paragraph reports one T cell receptor (beta chain). Repertoires were generated with immunoSEQ multiplex PCR, while TCRdb's copy carries only in-frame clones and drops some. The sample records some 120,000 clones, over 80% being singletons. The data derive from a study of blood T cell repertoires in COVID-19. Enrolled through a virtual design, the participants were between about 18 and 100 years of age and came from about two dozen US areas. The CDR3 length is 14 residues. The receptor comes from a man aged 25-45 years who had recovered from COVID-19. This chain uses TRBV21-1 with TRBJ2-7; TRBD1, the table's D call, lacks a check against the DNA. TRBV21-1 is recorded as a pseudogene. The specimen sequenced was PBMCs or T cells enriched from blood (not recorded which). CDR3 sequence: CASSKVWGHNEQYV. Here the CDR3 DNA reads TGTGCCAGCAGCAAAGTCTGGGGGCACAACGAGCAGTACGTC.